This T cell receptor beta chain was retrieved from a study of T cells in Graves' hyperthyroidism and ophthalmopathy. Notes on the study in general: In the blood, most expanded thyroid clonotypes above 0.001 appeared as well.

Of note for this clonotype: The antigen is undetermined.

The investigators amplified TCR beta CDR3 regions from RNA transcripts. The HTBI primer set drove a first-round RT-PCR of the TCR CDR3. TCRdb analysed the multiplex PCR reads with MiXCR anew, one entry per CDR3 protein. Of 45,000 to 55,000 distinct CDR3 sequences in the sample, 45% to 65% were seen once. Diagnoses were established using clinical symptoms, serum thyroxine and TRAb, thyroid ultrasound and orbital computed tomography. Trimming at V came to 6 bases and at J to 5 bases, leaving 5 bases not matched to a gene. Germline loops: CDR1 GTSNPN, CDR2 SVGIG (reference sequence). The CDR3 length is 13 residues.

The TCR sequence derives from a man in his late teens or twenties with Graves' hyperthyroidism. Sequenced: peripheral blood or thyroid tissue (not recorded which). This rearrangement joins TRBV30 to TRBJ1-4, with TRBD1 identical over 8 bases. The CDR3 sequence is CACPGGVNEKLFF. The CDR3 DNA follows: TGTGCCTGCCCAGGGGGCGTGAATGAAAAACTGTTTTTT.